This TCR beta chain is drawn from a study of control samples from healthy donors and cancer patients. Sequenced by immunoSEQ multiplex PCR; TCRdb stores in-frame clones only, minus some. This sample has 60,000 to 70,000 clones; roughly 84% occur once, and the top ten carry 2.5% to 3.5%. This clonotype was obtained from a woman between 45 and 65 years old with lung cancer. The sequencing sample was made of PBMCs.

The CDR3 bases are TGCGCCAGCAGCTTGGGTCAGGACTATGGCTACACCTTC. Translated: CASSLGQDYGYTF. The chain employs TRBV5-1 and TRBJ1-2; no clear D. The CDR3 has 13 residues. Germline V gene data show CDR1 as SGHRS and CDR2 as YFSETQ. V was trimmed by 0 bases and J by 3 bases, leaving 6 bases between them. Using reference TRBV5-1 and TRBJ1-2 for the parts outside the CDR3, the full variable domain is KAGVTQTPRYLIKTRGQQVTLSCSPISGHRSVSWYQQTPGQGLQFLFEYFSETQRNKGNFPGRFSGRQFSNSRSEMNVSTLELGDSALYLCASSLGQDYGYTFGSGTRLTVV.